This is a list of T cell receptor beta chains from one sample in a study of T cells in narcolepsy. TCRdb keeps only in-frame clones here, not all; method: immunoSEQ multiplex PCR. The sample yields 21,000 or so clones, approximately 90% seen once. The specimen was CD45RA- memory CD4+ T cells from PBMCs. All receptors come from a human donor with narcolepsy. The CDR3 runs from the conserved cysteine through the conserved F or W. A D gene is named only where the DNA matches it firmly. Clone sizes are given selectively: once, few, many, or a class where the clone is expanded.

D gene,V gene,clone size,J gene,CDR3 DNA,CDR3 protein
.,TRBV19,.,TRBJ1-5,TGTGCCAGTACCCCATGGGACCCTTATAGCAATCAGCCCCAGCATTTT,CASTPWDPYSNQPQHF
.,TRBV11-3,.,TRBJ2-1,TGTGCCAGCAGCGCTTACGGGCCGCACGAGGCGCAGTTCTTC,CASSAYGPHEAQFF
.,TRBV5-4,.,TRBJ1-2,TGTGCCAGCAGCTTTATAGGGTGGGGCAGGGACGGCTATGGCTACACCTTC,CASSFIGWGRDGYGYTF
.,TRBV9,.,TRBJ1-2,TGTGCCAGCAGCGTAGCTTTGGGGTGGGATGGCTACACCTTC,CASSVALGWDGYTF
.,TRBV25-1,.,TRBJ2-3,TGTGCCAGCACCGACCCCAGGTTGGCAGATACGCAGTATTTT,CASTDPRLADTQYF
.,TRBV30,.,TRBJ1-2,TGTGCCTGGAGTGTAGAGAGGAACTATGGCTACACCTTC,CAWSVERNYGYTF
.,TRBV14,.,TRBJ2-2,TGTGCCAGCAGCCGCCGAAGTCCCGGGGAGCTGTTTTTT,CASSRRSPGELFF
.,TRBV1,once,TRBJ1-5,TGCACCAGCAGGACGATAGGACAGGGTATGTTTCAGCCCCAGCATTTT,CTSRTIGQGMFQPQHF
TRBD1,TRBV9,.,TRBJ1-6,TGTGCCAGCAGCGTAGATCTGAGGGCAGGGGGCTATTCACCCCTCCACTTT,CASSVDLRAGGYSPLHF
TRBD1,TRBV18,once,TRBJ2-5,TGTGCCAGCTCTCGACAGGGGGCCGGGGAGACCCAGTACTTC,CASSRQGAGETQYF
TRBD1,TRBV18,once,TRBJ1-1,TGTGCCAGCTCACCAGGCGGAGACAGGGGGAACACTGAAGCTTTCTTT,CASSPGGDRGNTEAFF
TRBD1,TRBV7-6,.,TRBJ1-5,TGTGCCAGCAGCCAGACAGGGCCCAATCAGCCCCAGCATTTT,CASSQTGPNQPQHF
.,TRBV10-3,.,TRBJ2-2,TGTGCCATCAGTGAGTCCATGGCCGGGGAGCTGTTTTTT,CAISESMAGELFF
.,TRBV5-5,.,TRBJ2-2,TGTGCCAGCAGCTTCTCCGGCGGGGCCGGGGAGCTGTTTTTT,CASSFSGGAGELFF
TRBD1,TRBV6-5,.,TRBJ2-7,TGTGCCAGCAGTTACTCCTGGGACAGAAGCTACGAGCAGTACTTC,CASSYSWDRSYEQYF
TRBD1,TRBV5-1,.,TRBJ1-4,TGCGCCAGCAGCTTGGGTGTTGGGACAGGGGTTGAAAAACTGTTTTTT,CASSLGVGTGVEKLFF
TRBD1,TRBV5-8,.,TRBJ2-7,TGTGCCAGCAGCTTGCTGGGACAGAACTCCTACGAGCAGTACTTC,CASSLLGQNSYEQYF
.,TRBV18,.,TRBJ1-1,TGTGCCAGCTCACCACAGTATGTGAACACTGAAGCTTTCTTT,CASSPQYVNTEAFF
TRBD2,TRBV19,.,TRBJ2-7,TGTGCCAGTAGTCCCCGCACTAGCGGGAGAAGTGAGCAGTACTTC,CASSPRTSGRSEQYF
.,TRBV11-2,.,TRBJ1-1,TGTGCCAGCAGCGGTTTACGAGGACCGTTGAACACTGAAGCTTTCTTT,CASSGLRGPLNTEAFF
.,TRBV7-9,.,TRBJ2-6,TGTGCCAGCAGCTTAGGGGACGGCTACTCTGGGGCCAACGTCCTGACTTTC,CASSLGDGYSGANVLTF
.,TRBV4-2,once,TRBJ2-7,TGTGCCAGCAGCCAAGATGGAAATCCTTCCTACGAGCAGTACTTC,CASSQDGNPSYEQYF
TRBD2,TRBV18,.,TRBJ2-7,TGTGCCAGCTCACCGGGGACTAGTTTCTCCGAGCAGTACTTC,CASSPGTSFSEQYF
.,TRBV6-5,.,TRBJ2-1,TGTGCCAGCAGTCCGGCCACGATCCGGGATGAGCAGTTCTTC,CASSPATIRDEQFF
.,TRBV5-6,.,TRBJ2-3,TGTGCCAGCAGCTTCACCTCGAGCACAGATACGCAGTATTTT,CASSFTSSTDTQYF
TRBD2,TRBV5-1,.,TRBJ2-1,TGCGCCAGCAGCCTCGGGGGGACTAGTTTCTCCTACAATGAGCAGTTCTTC,CASSLGGTSFSYNEQFF
.,TRBV10-3,.,TRBJ2-7,TGTGCCATCAGTGAAGGGGAGGGGGCCTACGAGCAGTACTTC,CAISEGEGAYEQYF
.,TRBV23-1,.,TRBJ1-5,TGCGCCAGCAGTCAATCATGGGGGAGTAGGACCCAGCATTTT,CASSQSWGSRTQHF
TRBD1,TRBV14,once,TRBJ1-2,TGTGCCAGCAGCCAAAGACAGGGCGGCTACACCTTC,CASSQRQGGYTF
.,TRBV7-9,once,TRBJ2-7,TGTGCCAGCAGCTCGGGAGGGGACAGGCAGTACTTC,CASSSGGDRQYF
.,TRBV16,.,TRBJ2-5,TGTGCCAGCAGCCTCATTTACCAAGAGACCCAGTACTTC,CASSLIYQETQYF
TRBD1,TRBV30,.,TRBJ1-2,TGTGCCTGGGGGCGGGACAGACCCTATGGCTACACCTTC,CAWGRDRPYGYTF
TRBD1,TRBV6-5,once,TRBJ1-4,TGTGCCAGCAGTTACCGGGAGACAGGGTTTGAAAAACTGTTTTTT,CASSYRETGFEKLFF
.,TRBV29-1,once,TRBJ2-3,TGCAGCGCCGATACCCAGCGCAATCGAGCGGATACGCAGTATTTT,CSADTQRNRADTQYF
.,TRBV4-3,.,TRBJ1-3,TGCGCCAGCAGCCAAGATAAGTGGGGAAACACCATATATTTT,CASSQDKWGNTIYF
TRBD1,TRBV7-9,.,TRBJ1-4,TGTGCCAGCAGCGCTCGACAGGGGGCGGTTGAAAAACTGTTTTTT,CASSARQGAVEKLFF
TRBD1,TRBV6-6,.,TRBJ1-1,TGTGCCAGCAGGGGCTCAGGGACAGGGACAGCTTTCTTT,CASRGSGTGTAFF
.,TRBV19,.,TRBJ1-1,TGTGCCAGTAGTAATCAAGACACCGGGAACACTGAAGCTTTCTTT,CASSNQDTGNTEAFF
.,TRBV5-8,.,TRBJ2-1,TGTGCCAGCAGCTTCCGGGACAAGGGTTCCTACAATGAGCAGTTCTTC,CASSFRDKGSYNEQFF
.,TRBV30,.,TRBJ2-1,TGTGCCTGGAGCAGTGGGGCAGCCTACAATGAGCAGTTCTTC,CAWSSGAAYNEQFF
.,TRBV28,.,TRBJ2-3,TGTGCCAGCAGTTTAAGATTGCGGACAGTTAGCACGGATACGCAGTATTTT,CASSLRLRTVSTDTQYF